The source of this T cell receptor (beta chain) is a study of T cells after yellow fever vaccination. Study at large: The study sorted EM, EMRA, CM and Tscm memory subsets by CD3, CD45RA, CCR7 and CD95. Study-wide results and caveats: Boosting was followed by the reappearance of most primary-vaccination clones (just under 98% CD4, around 90% CD8).

In TCRdb, the 5' RACE reads were re-called with MiXCR into one record per CDR3 protein. This table has over 10,000 distinct CDR3 sequences, approximately 5% appearing once. This clonotype was seen ten or more times. Source: PBMCs, either bulk or a sorted T-cell subset (CD4+, CD8+, memory, or dextramer-sorted; not recorded which), taken 45 days after the yellow fever booster vaccination. This TCR came from a man in his thirties or forties who received the YFV17D yellow fever vaccine.

The CDR3 coding sequence is TGCAGCGTTGAAGGCACCCAAGAGACCCCCTACTTC. Residues: CSVEGTQETPYF. This chain uses TRBV29-1 with TRBJ2-5; D remains unclear. Germline V lookup: CDR1 SQVTM, CDR2 ANQGSEA. The CDR3 is 12 amino acids. V gave up 1 base and J gave up 14 bases, with 17 bases separating them.